This paragraph covers one T cell receptor beta chain sequence. In its sample, this clonotype was seen many times. The antigen it binds to is not known. No clone much larger than this one lies a single base away; base qualities are absent. Amplification of TCR beta CDR3 regions was carried out from RNA transcripts. The TCR CDR3 was subjected to a first round of RT-PCR using the HTBI primer set and the Qiagen OneStep RT-PCR kit. The libraries were constructed in a second round of multiplex PCR and then size-selected and purified. The libraries were sequenced on an Illumina HiSeq2000 using paired-end 100 bp reads. On the study's bioinformatics: SOAPnuke was used to process the raw data, throwing out any read that contained adapters or uncalled bases, had a mean Phred below 15, or lacked an exact constant-primer or identifier match. COPE v1.2.5 was used to merge high-quality paired reads, and clonotypes were defined as unique nucleotide sequences. Clonotypes were aligned to IMGT TRBV, TRBD and TRBJ reference segments using MiTCR v1.1. The analysis was restricted to V-J combinations with a frequency above 0.0001, which together covered about 99% of the repertoires. The TCS score was defined as F50 (clonal expansion) divided by E x V (chaos), with BLOSUM62-based TCRdist calculated between CDR3 peptides within each V-J. Welch's t-statistics and random forest reduced roughly 540 V-J features to some 14, which were used in a naive Bayes classifier (R e1071). TCRdb reworked the public reads: Q25 trimming with fastp, MiXCR clone assembly, productive beta chains retained. Each entry is one CDR3 protein sequence, shown with its most common DNA and genes. Clone size and V and J calls follow TCRdb, not the original study. Recorded for this sample are around 620,000 distinct CDR3 sequences; 11% to 15% of them occurred a single time. Roughly 7.1% of the sample belongs to the ten largest clones.

CDR1 and CDR2 are drawn from the germline V gene (reference sequence): PRHDT, FYEKMQ. The V end gives up 7 bases and the J end 2 bases, leaving 9 bases in the junction not matched to a gene. The CDR3 covers 15 residues, taking in both the cysteine and the phenylalanine. The retained sequence is limited to the CDR3, 45 bases, with the frame set at the first base. Ophthalmopathy patients had moderately to severely active disease, Clinical Activity Score of at least 3, NOSPECS grade of at least 4, and duration under 3 months. Exclusion was applied to patients with uncontrolled infections, other autoimmune diseases, pregnancy or lactation. Clinical symptoms, serum thyroxine and TRAb, thyroid ultrasound, and orbital computed tomography formed the basis for the diagnoses. Ficoll-Paque density gradient centrifugation was used to isolate PBMCs from 8 to 10 ml of fresh peripheral blood. Total RNA was extracted using Trizol reagent, and RNA quality was assessed on an Agilent 2100 Bioanalyzer.

This entry is derived from a study of T cells in Graves' hyperthyroidism and ophthalmopathy (dated by TCRdb to between 2017 and 2020). In the study overall: Peripheral blood samples were taken at the time of initial diagnosis, prior to any treatment. Following sampling, methimazole starting at 30 mg daily was given to hyperthyroidism patients, and high-dose intravenous methylprednisolone was given to ophthalmopathy patients. Prospective prediction of ophthalmopathy was tested in an independent validation cohort of fewer than 20 hyperthyroidism patients and some 17 patients who later progressed to ophthalmopathy. In addition, the study compared T-cell repertoires in thyroid tissue and in blood from about 6 Graves' hyperthyroidism patients. The 100 discovery patients were randomly split 7:3 into training and test sets. TCR V-J signatures able to tell the groups apart were searched for in a discovery cohort of 100 or so patients, of whom around 42 had Graves' ophthalmopathy and 55 to 65 had stable Graves' hyperthyroidism. The paper describes TCR Vbeta CDR3 sequencing of 120 to 150 peripheral blood samples, made up of 40 to 45 ophthalmopathy patients, 70 to 75 hyperthyroidism patients and roughly 17 progressor patients. Study-level results and caveats: In validation, the model predicted progression to ophthalmopathy a median of roughly 6.5 months before onset, with 70% to 71% sensitivity and just under 75% specificity. A model built on a 13 V-J signature distinguished ophthalmopathy from stable hyperthyroidism, reaching around 88% sensitivity and about 81% specificity in cross-validation and 80%/75% in testing. Sample size was not statistically predetermined, and blinding of investigators to group allocation was not performed. Most expanded thyroid clonotypes (frequency above 0.001) were also detected in blood, suggesting blood repertoires may reflect thyroid immune responses.

Sample: blood. This chain joins TRBV13 to TRBJ2-7, and 9 junction bases match TRBD1. The receptor was isolated from a young woman with Graves' ophthalmopathy. For the CDR3, the sequence is CASIQGGTGPYEQYF. The nucleotide sequence reads as follows: TGTGCCAGCATCCAGGGGGGGACAGGGCCCTACGAGCAGTACTTC.